This passage covers 26 T cell receptor beta chains from one sample sequenced in a study of graft-versus-host responses after intestinal transplantation. These receptors have no identified antigens. This table comes from immunoSEQ multiplex PCR, and its TCRdb copy is limited to in-frame clones, with some not included. The table lists some 120,000 clones, roughly nine tenths of them singletons. The source material was unstimulated CD4+ T cells sorted from spleen or lymph node cells, sampled before intestinal transplant. Receptors originate from a human donor who received an intestinal transplant.

The chain is built from TRBV21-1 and TRBJ1-5; the D call TRBD1 from the table was never checked on the DNA. TRBV21-1 is classified as a pseudogene. This CDR3 has 12 residues. CDR3 sequence (DNA): TGTGCCAGCGGACAGGGGGCTCAGCCCCAGCATTTT. Its protein product is CASGQGAQPQHF.

The chain links TRBV6-1 to TRBJ1-4, with D hard to call. This CDR3 is built from 13 residues. V was cut by 10 bases and J by 6 bases, with 15 bases left in between. Looked up from germline, CDR1 is MNHNS and CDR2 is SASEGT. The CDR3 bases are TGTGCCACTAAGATGGGATGGGATGAAAAACTGTTTTTT. The encoded protein is CATKMGWDEKLFF.

The J gene is TRBJ2-3, the V gene TRBV21-1; the table's D call TRBD2 went unverified against the DNA. TRBV21-1 is described as a pseudogene. The CDR3 runs to 18 residues. The CDR3 loop is CASSKLWSGGAPTDTQYF. As DNA, the CDR3 is TGTGCCAGCAGCAAATTGTGGAGCGGGGGGGCTCCTACAGATACGCAGTATTTT.

J is TRBJ1-3 and V is TRBV19, with D hard to call. The CDR3 contains 14 residues. CDR1 is LNHDA, CDR2 SQIVND, per germline (reference sequence). V was shortened by 4 bases and J by 0 bases, with 7 bases between the two germline ends. The CDR3 region is CASSRWVSGNTIYF. In DNA form, the CDR3 reads TGTGCCAGTAGTAGGTGGGTCTCTGGAAACACCATATATTTT.

The rearrangement joins TRBV18 to TRBJ2-3; D gene unclear. CDR3 length: 13 amino acids. The V and J ends lost 2 bases and 2 bases respectively, with 5 bases between them. Per germline, CDR1 KGHSH and CDR2 LQKENI. This CDR3 is CASSPRNTDTQYF. CDR3 sequence (DNA): TGTGCCAGCTCACCAAGGAACACAGATACGCAGTATTTT.

The CDR3 DNA is TGTGCCAGCAGTTTAACCATAGGGAGCTATGGCTACACCTTC. Encoded protein: CASSLTIGSYGYTF. The chain couples TRBV27 to TRBJ1-2; D gene uncertain. V was trimmed by 2 bases and J by 4 bases, leaving 11 bases between them. The CDR3 covers 14 residues. CDR1 and CDR2 (germline): MNHEY, SMNVEV (reference sequence).

The CDR3 nucleotides read TGTGCCAGCAGCTTGGGAGGTGGGATTGAGCAGTTCTTC. It is translated as CASSLGGGIEQFF. The chain uses TRBV5-5 and TRBJ2-1; D remains ambiguous. This CDR3 has 13 amino acids. Germline assignment: CDR1 SGHKS and CDR2 YYEKEE (reference sequence). The germline V and J ends were trimmed by 0 bases and 9 bases, with 10 bases remaining between them.

The chain couples TRBV20-1 to TRBJ2-7, with 8 nucleotides matching TRBD1. This CDR3 has 11 amino acids. J lost 4 bases, V lost 5 bases, and 1 base had no gene match. Germline V lookup: CDR1 DFQATT, CDR2 SNEGSKA (reference sequence). The CDR3 coding sequence is TGCAGTGCTTACAGGGGGTACGAGCAGTACTTC. Its translation is CSAYRGYEQYF.

The rearrangement joins TRBV9 to TRBJ1-2, with TRBD1 identical over 7 bases. There are 13 residues in the CDR3. CDR1 SGDLS and CDR2 YYNGEE come from the germline V gene. Germline trimming cut 4 bases from V and 6 bases from J; bases unmatched to any gene: 6. The CDR3 DNA follows: TGTGCCAGCAGCCCGCAAGGACAGGATGGCTACACCTTC. Its protein product is CASSPQGQDGYTF.

This clone appeared once. V and J are TRBV11-2 and TRBJ1-2, with 9 nucleotides matching TRBD1. The trim removed 5 bases at V and 4 bases at J, leaving 17 bases unmatched. Per the germline V gene, CDR1 is SGHAT and CDR2 is FQNNGV. CDR3 length: 18 residues. The CDR3 protein is CASSPSGVTGGSPYGYTF. The DNA for the CDR3 is TGTGCCAGCAGCCCTAGTGGAGTGACAGGGGGATCCCCCTATGGCTACACCTTC.

Comments on this clone: Different DNA sequences within this sample yield the same CDR3. This chain joins TRBV19 and TRBJ1-2, with TRBD1 as a possible D gene (5 bases). This CDR3 is built from 15 residues. Trimming removed 5 bases from V and 2 bases from J, with 15 bases in between. The germline gives CDR1 LNHDA, CDR2 SQIVND (reference sequence). The CDR3 DNA is TGTGCCAGTAGTCACGGGGACGTAGAGAACTATGGCTACACCTTC. This translates into CASSHGDVENYGYTF.

The chain has TRBV6-5 and TRBJ2-3, with D uncertain. The germline V and J ends were trimmed by 4 bases and 3 bases, with 8 bases remaining between them. This CDR3 is built from 13 residues. Germline V gives CDR1 MNHEY, CDR2 SVGAGI. CDR3 loop: CASSSLYTDTQYF. CDR3 DNA: TGTGCCAGCAGTTCTCTGTATACAGATACGCAGTATTTT.

This clone is a singleton in its sample. The chain employs TRBV6-5 and TRBJ1-1, with 9 nucleotides matching TRBD1. Germline V lookup: CDR1 MNHEY, CDR2 SVGAGI. This CDR3 comprises 14 residues. The V segment lost 7 bases and the J segment 9 bases; nucleotides outside the gene matches: 12. DNA of the CDR3: TGTGCCAGCACCCTCCAAACAGGGGGCGCGAAAGCTTTCTTT. Its translation is CASTLQTGGAKAFF.

This clone was found once. The chain uses TRBV7-8 and TRBJ2-7, with TRBD1 matching over 9 bases. Germline V CDR1 and CDR2: SGHVS, FQNEAQ. V trimming: 6 bases; J trimming: 4 bases; junction bases outside the gene matches: 10. The CDR3 is made up of 15 amino acids. CDR3 protein: CASSTYRDRAYEQYF. CDR3 nucleotides: TGTGCCAGCAGTACCTACCGGGACAGGGCTTACGAGCAGTACTTC.

The chain combines TRBV14 with TRBJ1-2; no definite D call. The germline CDR1 and CDR2 sequences are SGHDN and FVKESK. The V gene lost 4 bases and the J gene lost 8 bases, with 14 bases spanning the gap. The CDR3 consists of 13 residues. Here the CDR3 reads CASSLTEAGGYTF. The CDR3 DNA is TGTGCCAGCAGCCTAACCGAGGCAGGAGGCTACACCTTC. The whole variable domain, remainder taken from reference TRBV14 and TRBJ1-2, is EAGVTQFPSHSVIEKGQTVTLRCDPISGHDNLYWYRRVMGKEIKFLLHFVKESKQDESGMPNNRFLAERTGGTYSTLKVQPAELEDSGVYFCASSLTEAGGYTFGSGTRLTVV.

In this sample, this clone turned up once. This rearrangement joins TRBV19 to TRBJ1-2, with 10 bases fitting TRBD1. Germline loops: CDR1 LNHDA, CDR2 SQIVND (reference sequence). V dropped 5 bases and J dropped 10; count of bases not matched to a gene: 10. The CDR3 totals 14 residues. DNA of the CDR3: TGTGCCAGTAGTTCGCATCCCGGGACAGGGGACTACACCTTC. Translated: CASSSHPGTGDYTF.

The chain couples TRBV18 to TRBJ2-5; no clear D. Trimming left V 4 bases short and J 5 bases short, with 5 bases between. The germline V gene has CDR1 KGHSH and CDR2 LQKENI. The CDR3 totals 11 residues. The CDR3 region has the DNA TGTGCCAGCTCACGATCGGAGACCCAGTACTTC. This translates into CASSRSETQYF.

The chain couples TRBV5-8 to TRBJ2-3; D remains ambiguous. This CDR3 comprises 12 residues. In germline, CDR1 is SGHTS, CDR2 YDEGEE. Trimming took 4 bases from V and 4 from J, leaving 7 bases between them. CDR3 in amino acids: CASSQPPDTQYF. The CDR3 DNA is TGTGCCAGCAGCCAACCCCCAGATACGCAGTATTTT.

The V gene is TRBV19, the J gene TRBJ1-2; D unclear. V lost 5 bases and J lost 4, with 8 bases in between. CDR1 and CDR2 from the germline V gene are LNHDA and SQIVND (reference sequence). This CDR3 is built from 12 residues. CDR3 sequence: CASSQLVYGYTF. The CDR3 DNA follows: TGTGCCAGTAGTCAACTAGTCTATGGCTACACCTTC.

This chain's CDR3 is CASSLDLSGNTIYF. The CDR3 DNA follows: TGTGCCAGCAGCTTAGACCTCTCTGGAAACACCATATATTTT. The chain has TRBV7-8 and TRBJ1-3; D remains unclear. Per the germline V gene, CDR1 is SGHVS and CDR2 is FQNEAQ. V was cut by 1 base and J by 0 bases, with 4 bases left in between. This CDR3 region has 14 residues.

The chain employs TRBV6-5 and TRBJ1-5, with D uncertain. The CDR3 totals 15 residues. The V gene's germline CDR1 is MNHEY and CDR2 SVGAGI. Trimming took off 5 bases at V and 3 bases at J, with 14 bases between the two ends. The CDR3 bases are TGTGCCAGCAGTAAGGACGCCCCTCACAATCAGCCCCAGCATTTT. Protein sequence: CASSKDAPHNQPQHF.

The chain employs TRBV10-1 and TRBJ2-7; D tentatively reads TRBD1 or TRBD2 (5 bases each). Trimming cost V 8 bases and J 2 bases, with 16 bases left between them. Germline V gives CDR1 WNHNN, CDR2 SYGVQD (reference sequence). This CDR3 comprises 14 residues. Here the CDR3 reads CASSPGQPPYEQYF. CDR3 sequence (DNA): TGCGCCAGCTCCCCGGGGCAGCCTCCCTACGAGCAGTACTTC.

CDR3 protein: CASSLGGPSYNEQFF. In DNA form, the CDR3 reads TGTGCCAGCAGCTTGGGGGGGCCTTCCTACAATGAGCAGTTCTTC. The V call is TRBV5-4, the J call TRBJ2-1; D possibly corresponds to TRBD1 (6 bases). Germline V gene lookup returns CDR1 SGHNT and CDR2 YYREEE (reference sequence). CDR3 length: 15 residues. V was shortened by 0 bases and J by 1 base, with 8 bases between the two germline ends. Full variable domain (outside the CDR3, taken from reference TRBV5-4 and TRBJ2-1): ETGVTQSPTHLIKTRGQQVTLRCSSQSGHNTVSWYQQALGQGPQFIFQYYREEENGRGNFPPRFSGLQFPNYSSELNVNALELDDSALYLCASSLGGPSYNEQFFGPGTRLTVL.

This chain joins TRBV27 and TRBJ2-3; D not resolved. The germline V gene has CDR1 MNHEY and CDR2 SMNVEV (reference sequence). V lost 2 bases to trimming and J lost 6 bases, with 15 bases between them. This CDR3 is 15 amino acids long. CDR3 loop: CASSLRDGVRDTQYF. The CDR3 DNA sequence: TGTGCCAGCAGTTTACGAGACGGAGTCCGGGATACGCAGTATTTT.

V and J are TRBV4-2 and TRBJ1-2, with D perhaps matching TRBD1 (5 bases). This CDR3 is 16 amino acids long. CDR1 and CDR2 from the germline V gene are LGHNA and YNFKEQ. Trimming removed 0 bases at V and 0 bases at J, with 11 bases between. In DNA, the CDR3 is TGTGCCAGCAGCCAAGATCGGGGACGTACTAACTATGGCTACACCTTC. It translates to CASSQDRGRTNYGYTF.

The chain couples TRBV30 to TRBJ2-1, with D possibly being TRBD2 (6 bases). The CDR3 has 13 amino acids. V lost 4 bases and J 4 bases, leaving 11 bases between the germline ends. Looked up from germline, CDR1 is GTSNPN and CDR2 is SVGIG (reference sequence). CDR3 sequence reads: CAWTAGRYNEQFF. As DNA, the CDR3 is TGTGCCTGGACGGCAGGGAGGTACAATGAGCAGTTCTTC. Using reference TRBV30 and TRBJ2-1 for the parts outside the CDR3, the full variable domain is SQTIHQWPATLVQPVGSPLSLECTVEGTSNPNLYWYRQAAGRGLQLLFYSVGIGQISSEVPQNLSASRPQDRQFILSSKKLLLSDSGFYLCAWTAGRYNEQFFGPGTRLTVL.